This TCR beta chain was captured in a study of T cell responses to AZD1222 COVID-19 vaccine. General study points: There were mostly white British donors and more females than males, and clonal diversity was possibly underestimated.

TCRdb keeps only in-frame clones here, not all; method: immunoSEQ multiplex PCR. The sample yields 150,000 to 160,000 clones, about nine tenths seen once. The CDR3 length is 12 residues. Trimming cost V 7 bases and J 6 bases, with 8 bases left between them. Germline V gives CDR1 KGHDR, CDR2 SFDVKD. About this clone itself: Its antigen is currently unknown.

This TCR came from an adult in good health. The sequences come from peripheral blood, collected on day 0 of AZD1222 vaccination. The chain links TRBV24-1 to TRBJ2-2; no reliable D call. This chain's CDR3 is CATRRSSGELFF. CDR3 nucleotides: TGTGCCACCAGACGGTCCTCCGGGGAGCTGTTTTTT.